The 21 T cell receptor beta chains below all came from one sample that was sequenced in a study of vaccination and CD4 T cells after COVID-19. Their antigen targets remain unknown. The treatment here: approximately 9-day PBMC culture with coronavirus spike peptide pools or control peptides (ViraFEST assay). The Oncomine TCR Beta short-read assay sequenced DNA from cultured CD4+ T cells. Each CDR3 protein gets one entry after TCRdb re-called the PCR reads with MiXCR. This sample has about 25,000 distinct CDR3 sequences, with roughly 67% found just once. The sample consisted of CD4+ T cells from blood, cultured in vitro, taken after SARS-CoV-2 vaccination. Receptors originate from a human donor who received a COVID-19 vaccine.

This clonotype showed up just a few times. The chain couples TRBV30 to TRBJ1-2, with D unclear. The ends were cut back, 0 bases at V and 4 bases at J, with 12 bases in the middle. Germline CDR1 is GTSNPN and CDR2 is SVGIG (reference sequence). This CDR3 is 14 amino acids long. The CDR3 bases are TGTGCCTGGAGTGTAGAGAGATCCACCTATGGCTACACCTTC. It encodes CAWSVERSTYGYTF. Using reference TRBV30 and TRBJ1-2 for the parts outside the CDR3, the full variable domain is SQTIHQWPATLVQPVGSPLSLECTVEGTSNPNLYWYRQAAGRGLQLLFYSVGIGQISSEVPQNLSASRPQDRQFILSSKKLLLSDSGFYLCAWSVERSTYGYTFGSGTRLTVV.

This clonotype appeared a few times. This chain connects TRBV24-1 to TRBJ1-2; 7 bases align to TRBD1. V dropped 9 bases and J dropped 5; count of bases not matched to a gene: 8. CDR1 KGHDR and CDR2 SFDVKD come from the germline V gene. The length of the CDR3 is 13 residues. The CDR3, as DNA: TGTGCCACCTCGAGGGGGCCGGGATATGGCTACACCTTC. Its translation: CATSRGPGYGYTF.

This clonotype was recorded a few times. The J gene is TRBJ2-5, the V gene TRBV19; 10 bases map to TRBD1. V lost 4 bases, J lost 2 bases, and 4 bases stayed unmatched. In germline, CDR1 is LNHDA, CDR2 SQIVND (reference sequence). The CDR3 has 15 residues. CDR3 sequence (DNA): TGTGCCAGTAGTAGCCGGGACAGGGGTCAAGAGACCCAGTACTTC. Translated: CASSSRDRGQETQYF.

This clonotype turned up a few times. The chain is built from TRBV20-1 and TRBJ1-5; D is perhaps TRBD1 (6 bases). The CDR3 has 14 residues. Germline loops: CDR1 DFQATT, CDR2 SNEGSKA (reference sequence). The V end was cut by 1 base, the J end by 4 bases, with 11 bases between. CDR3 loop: CSARGGALNQPQHF. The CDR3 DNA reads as TGCAGTGCTAGAGGGGGGGCATTAAATCAGCCCCAGCATTTT.

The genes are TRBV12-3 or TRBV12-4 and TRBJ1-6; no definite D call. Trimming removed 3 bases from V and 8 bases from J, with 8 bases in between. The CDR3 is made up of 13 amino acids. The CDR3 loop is CASSLGLDSPLHF. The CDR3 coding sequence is TGTGCCAGCAGTTTGGGGTTGGATTCACCCCTCCACTTT.

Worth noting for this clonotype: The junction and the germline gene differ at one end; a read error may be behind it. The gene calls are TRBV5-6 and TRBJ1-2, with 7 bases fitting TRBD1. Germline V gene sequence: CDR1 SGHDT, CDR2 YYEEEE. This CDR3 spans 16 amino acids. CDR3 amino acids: CAGSLGLDRLLYGYTF. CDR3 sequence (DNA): TGTGCCGGCAGCTTAGGCTTGGACAGGCTTCTCTATGGCTACACCTTC.

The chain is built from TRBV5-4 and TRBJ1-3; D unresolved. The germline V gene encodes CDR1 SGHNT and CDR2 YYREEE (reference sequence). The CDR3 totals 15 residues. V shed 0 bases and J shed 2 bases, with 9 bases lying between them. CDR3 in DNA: TGTGCCAGCAGCTTGGGAGCAGGCCCTGGAAACACCATATATTTT. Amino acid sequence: CASSLGAGPGNTIYF.

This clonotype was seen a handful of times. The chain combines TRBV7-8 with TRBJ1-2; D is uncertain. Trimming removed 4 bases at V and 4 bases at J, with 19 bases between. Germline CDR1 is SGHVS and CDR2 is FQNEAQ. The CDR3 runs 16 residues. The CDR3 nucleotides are TGTGCCAGCAGCTCCCCAGCGGGCGAGCGGAGCTATGGCTACACCTTC. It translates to CASSSPAGERSYGYTF.

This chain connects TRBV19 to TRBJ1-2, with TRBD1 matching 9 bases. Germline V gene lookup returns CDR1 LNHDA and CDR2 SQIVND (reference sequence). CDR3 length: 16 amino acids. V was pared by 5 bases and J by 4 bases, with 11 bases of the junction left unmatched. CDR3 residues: CASSVTPGTGSYGYTF. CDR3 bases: TGTGCCAGTAGTGTCACCCCCGGGACAGGGTCCTATGGCTACACCTTC.

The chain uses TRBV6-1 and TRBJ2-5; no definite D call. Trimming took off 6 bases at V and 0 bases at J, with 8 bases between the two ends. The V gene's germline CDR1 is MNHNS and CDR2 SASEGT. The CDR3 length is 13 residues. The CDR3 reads CASSQMYQETQYF. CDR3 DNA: TGTGCCAGCAGCCAGATGTACCAAGAGACCCAGTACTTC.

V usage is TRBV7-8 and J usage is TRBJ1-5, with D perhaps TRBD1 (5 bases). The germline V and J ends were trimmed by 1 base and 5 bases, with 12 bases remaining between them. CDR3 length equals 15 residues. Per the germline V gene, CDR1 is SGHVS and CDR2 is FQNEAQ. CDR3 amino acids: CASSLGMGEYQPQHF. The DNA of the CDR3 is TGTGCCAGCAGCTTAGGAATGGGGGAATATCAGCCCCAGCATTTT.

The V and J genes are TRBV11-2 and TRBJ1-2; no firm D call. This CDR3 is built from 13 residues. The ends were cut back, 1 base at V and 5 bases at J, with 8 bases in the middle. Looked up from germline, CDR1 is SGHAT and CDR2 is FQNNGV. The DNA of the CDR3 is TGTGCCAGCAGCTTAGTGTCGGGATATGGCTACACCTTC. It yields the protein CASSLVSGYGYTF.

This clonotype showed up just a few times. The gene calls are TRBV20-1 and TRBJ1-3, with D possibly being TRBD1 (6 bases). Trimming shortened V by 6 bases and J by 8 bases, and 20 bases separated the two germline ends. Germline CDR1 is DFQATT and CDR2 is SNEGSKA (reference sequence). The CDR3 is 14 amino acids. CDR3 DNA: TGCAGTGCGGGAGAGGGGGTTATTGGGGACACCATATATTTT. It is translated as CSAGEGVIGDTIYF.

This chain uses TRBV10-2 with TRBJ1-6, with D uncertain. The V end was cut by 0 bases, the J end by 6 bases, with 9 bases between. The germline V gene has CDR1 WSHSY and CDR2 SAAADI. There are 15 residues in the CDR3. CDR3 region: CASSESTFVNSPLHF. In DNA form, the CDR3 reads TGCGCCAGCAGTGAGTCGACTTTCGTTAATTCACCCCTCCACTTT.

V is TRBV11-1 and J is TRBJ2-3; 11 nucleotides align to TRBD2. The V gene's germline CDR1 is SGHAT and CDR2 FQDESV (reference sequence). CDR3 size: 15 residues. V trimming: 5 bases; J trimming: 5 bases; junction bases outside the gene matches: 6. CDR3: CASSQLTSGGDTQYF. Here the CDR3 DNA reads TGTGCCAGCAGCCAACTTACTAGCGGGGGAGATACGCAGTATTTT.

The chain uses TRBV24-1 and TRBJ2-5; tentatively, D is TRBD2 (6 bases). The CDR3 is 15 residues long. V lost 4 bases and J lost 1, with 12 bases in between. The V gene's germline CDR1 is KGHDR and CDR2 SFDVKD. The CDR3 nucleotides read TGTGCCACCAGTGACCCTGGACTACTCCAAGAGACCCAGTACTTC. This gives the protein CATSDPGLLQETQYF.

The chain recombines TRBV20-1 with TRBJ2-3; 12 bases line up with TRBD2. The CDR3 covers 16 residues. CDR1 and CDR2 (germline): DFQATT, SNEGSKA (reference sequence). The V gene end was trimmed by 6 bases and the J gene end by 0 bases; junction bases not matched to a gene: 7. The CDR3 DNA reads TGCAGTGCCCCGCCTAGCGGGGGGGTCAGCACAGATACGCAGTATTTT. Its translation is CSAPPSGGVSTDTQYF.

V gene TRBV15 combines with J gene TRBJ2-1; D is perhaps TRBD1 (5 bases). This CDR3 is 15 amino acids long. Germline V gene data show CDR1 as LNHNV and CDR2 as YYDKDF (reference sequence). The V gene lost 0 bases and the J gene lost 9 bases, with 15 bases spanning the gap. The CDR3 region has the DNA TGTGCCACCAGCAGAGATCAGGGTTTAGTCGGTGAGCAGTTCTTC. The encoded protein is CATSRDQGLVGEQFF.

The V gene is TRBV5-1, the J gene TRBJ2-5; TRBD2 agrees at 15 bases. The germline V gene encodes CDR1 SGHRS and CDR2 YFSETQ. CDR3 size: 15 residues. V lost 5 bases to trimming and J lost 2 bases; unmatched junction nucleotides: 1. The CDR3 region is CASRGLAGGQETQYF. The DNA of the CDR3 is TGCGCCAGCAGAGGACTAGCGGGGGGGCAAGAGACCCAGTACTTC.

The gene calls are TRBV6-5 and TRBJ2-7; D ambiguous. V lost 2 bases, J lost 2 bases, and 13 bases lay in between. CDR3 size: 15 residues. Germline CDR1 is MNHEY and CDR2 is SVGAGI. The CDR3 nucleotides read TGTGCCAGCAGTTACGTATCGGAAAACACCTACGAGCAGTACTTC. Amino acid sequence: CASSYVSENTYEQYF.

The chain's CDR3 is CASSSPLEVSPLHF. In DNA, the CDR3 is TGTGCCAGCAGTTCACCTTTAGAGGTTTCACCCCTCCACTTT. V is TRBV6-2 or TRBV6-3 and J is TRBJ1-6; no clear D. There are 14 residues in the CDR3. V gave up 4 bases and J gave up 9 bases, with 13 bases separating them. Germline CDR1 and CDR2: MNHEY and SVGEGT.